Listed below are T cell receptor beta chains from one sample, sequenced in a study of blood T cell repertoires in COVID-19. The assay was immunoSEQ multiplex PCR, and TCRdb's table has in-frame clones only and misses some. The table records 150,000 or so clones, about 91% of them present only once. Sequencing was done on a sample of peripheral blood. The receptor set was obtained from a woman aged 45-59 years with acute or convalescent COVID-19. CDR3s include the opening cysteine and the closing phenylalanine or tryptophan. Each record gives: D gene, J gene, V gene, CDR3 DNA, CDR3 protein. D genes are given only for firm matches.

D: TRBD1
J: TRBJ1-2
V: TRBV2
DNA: TGTGCCAGCAGTGTCCGGGACAGCACCTCTAACTATGGCTACACCTTC
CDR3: CASSVRDSTSNYGYTF

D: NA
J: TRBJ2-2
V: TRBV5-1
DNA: TGCGCCAGCAGCTACTTTTACGGGGCGAACACCGGGGAGCTGTTTTTT
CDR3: CASSYFYGANTGELFF

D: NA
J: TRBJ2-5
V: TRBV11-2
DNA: TGTGCCAGCAGCTTAGATCTCAGGATAAGCGGGGAGACCCAGTACTTC
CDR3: CASSLDLRISGETQYF

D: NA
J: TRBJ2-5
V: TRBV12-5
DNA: TGTGCTAGTGGTTCGGGGTTGGAGACCCAGTACTTC
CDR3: CASGSGLETQYF

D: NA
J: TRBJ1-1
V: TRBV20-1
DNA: TGCAGTGCTAGTTCCGACAGGATAACTTTCTTT
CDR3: CSASSDRITFF

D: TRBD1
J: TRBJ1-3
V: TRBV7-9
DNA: TGTGCCAGCAGCCCCCCCGAGACAGGGGCCTCAGGGGGAAACACCATATATTTT
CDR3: CASSPPETGASGGNTIYF

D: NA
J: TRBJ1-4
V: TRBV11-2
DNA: TGTGCCAGCAGCTTAGTAACAACTAATGAAAAACTGTTTTTT
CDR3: CASSLVTTNEKLFF

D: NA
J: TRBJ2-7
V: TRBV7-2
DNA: TGTGCCAGCAGCTTAGTAAGGGGTCACCCCTCCTACGAGCAGTACTTC
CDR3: CASSLVRGHPSYEQYF

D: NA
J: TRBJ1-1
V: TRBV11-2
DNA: TGTGCCAGCAGCTTACAAGAGGACACTGAAGCTTTCTTT
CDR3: CASSLQEDTEAFF

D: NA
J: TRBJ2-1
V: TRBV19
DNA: TGTGCCAGTAGTATGAGTCGAAGCTCCTACAATGAGCAGTTCTTC
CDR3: CASSMSRSSYNEQFF

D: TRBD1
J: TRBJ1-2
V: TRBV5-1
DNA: TGCGCCAGCAGCTCACGGGACAGGGGGCCTTTGGAAGGCTACACCTTC
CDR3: CASSSRDRGPLEGYTF

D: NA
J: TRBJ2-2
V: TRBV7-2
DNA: TGTGCCAGCAGCCAGGCCCCGACCCCCGGGGAGCTGTTTTTT
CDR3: CASSQAPTPGELFF

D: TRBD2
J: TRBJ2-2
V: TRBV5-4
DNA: TGTGCCAGCAGCTTGTTGAGGGGACTAGGAAGCACCGGGGAGCTGTTTTTT
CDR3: CASSLLRGLGSTGELFF

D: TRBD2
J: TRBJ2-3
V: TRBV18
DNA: TGTGCCAGCTCACCGGTCGCTAGCGGGAGGGGGCCAGATACGCAGTATTTT
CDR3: CASSPVASGRGPDTQYF

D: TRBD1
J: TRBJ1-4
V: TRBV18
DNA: TGTGCCAGCTCACCCCGGGACAGGGGTGGAACTAATGAAAAACTGTTTTTT
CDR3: CASSPRDRGGTNEKLFF

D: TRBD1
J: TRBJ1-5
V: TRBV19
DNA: TGTGCCAGTAGCAACCCCCGGGACAGGGGATTCAATCAGCCCCAGCATTTT
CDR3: CASSNPRDRGFNQPQHF

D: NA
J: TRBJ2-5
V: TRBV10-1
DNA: TGCGCCAGCAGTGATGGCGGTAAAGAGACCCAGTACTTC
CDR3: CASSDGGKETQYF

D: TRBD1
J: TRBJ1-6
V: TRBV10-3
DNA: TGTGCCATCAGTGAGAGAGGACAGGCTTCACCCCTCCACTTT
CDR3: CAISERGQASPLHF

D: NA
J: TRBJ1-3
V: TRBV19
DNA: TGTGCCACTCAACAGGGATTCAGATCTGGAAACACCATATATTTT
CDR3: CATQQGFRSGNTIYF

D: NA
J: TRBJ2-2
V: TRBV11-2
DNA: TGTGCCAGCAGCTTACGCGGGGTGAACACCGGGGAGCTGTTTTTT
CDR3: CASSLRGVNTGELFF

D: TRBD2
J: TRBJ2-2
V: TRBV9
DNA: TGTGCCAGCAGCGTAGTTGGGTCTAGCGGGGGCCCGTGGGACACCGGGGAGCTGTTTTTT
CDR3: CASSVVGSSGGPWDTGELFF

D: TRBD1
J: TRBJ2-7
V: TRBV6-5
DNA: TGTGCCAGCAGCAAGACCGGACAGGGATCGCGCGAGCAGTACTTC
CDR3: CASSKTGQGSREQYF